A single TCR beta chain is shown here with its context. Its antigen is not known. The record originates from a study of cytomegalovirus exposure and HLA in healthy donors. Broader study findings: TCR beta sequences numbering 15,000 to 20,000 were associated with HLA alleles at 0.05 false discovery rate in a later analysis. Analyses of presence/absence relied on an assumption of roughly uniform sequencing depth across donors. In a later analysis, most CMV-associated TCR beta chains appeared HLA-restricted.

CDR3 length: 15 amino acids. The germline V gene has CDR1 SGHTA and CDR2 FQGNSA. V was shortened by 1 base and J by 2 bases, with 9 bases between the two germline ends. Both 60 Vbeta primers and 13 Jbeta primers went into the PCR. Repertoires were generated with immunoSEQ multiplex PCR, while TCRdb's copy carries only in-frame clones and drops some. The sample holds 120,000 or so clones; under 70% are singletons and the top ten take less than 2%. The sample was PBMCs. This TCR was recovered from a young man in good health and CMV-seronegative. This chain connects TRBV7-2 to TRBJ2-1; D is possibly TRBD2 (5 bases). The CDR3 region has the DNA TGTGCCAGCAGCTTAGGAGGGAGTACCTACAATGAGCAGTTCTTC. Translating it yields CASSLGGSTYNEQFF.